The 13 T cell receptor beta chains below were found in one sample sequenced in a study of cytomegalovirus exposure and HLA in healthy donors. PCR employed 60 Vbeta and 13 Jbeta primers. TCRdb's copy holds only in-frame clones and misses some; the assay was immunoSEQ multiplex PCR. This table has approximately 150,000 clones, about 80% appearing once. Sequencing was done on a sample of PBMCs. These receptors originate from a woman in her forties in good health and CMV-seronegative.

The chain carries TRBV7-9 and TRBJ2-3; TRBD2 matches 11 bases. This CDR3 is 17 amino acids long. CDR1 is SEHNR and CDR2 is FQNEAQ in the germline V gene (reference sequence). Germline trimming cut 2 bases from V and 9 bases from J; bases unmatched to any gene: 13. The CDR3 sequence is CASSLFGLAGGPGTQYF. CDR3 nucleotide sequence: TGTGCCAGCAGCTTATTCGGCCTAGCGGGAGGCCCAGGAACGCAGTATTTT.

This rearrangement joins TRBV6-6 to TRBJ2-7; 8 bases match TRBD1. The junction had 13 bases not matched to a gene; V was cut back by 6 bases and J by 6 bases. CDR3 size: 15 residues. Germline CDR1 reads MNHNY; CDR2 reads SVGAGI (reference sequence). CDR3 sequence (DNA): TGTGCCAGCAGCCTGATTGGACAGGGACGGGGCGAGCAGTACTTC. Translated: CASSLIGQGRGEQYF.

This clone appeared a few times. This chain links TRBV6-4 with TRBJ2-1; D is ambiguous. The germline V gene encodes CDR1 MRHNA and CDR2 SNTAGT. The CDR3 is 13 amino acids. Trimming stripped 0 bases from V and 5 bases from J, with 5 bases between. The DNA for the CDR3 is TGTGCCAGCAGTGACTCACAAAACAATGAGCAGTTCTTC. Translation: CASSDSQNNEQFF.

This clone was found once. The chain uses TRBV28 and TRBJ1-6, with 8 bases identical to TRBD1. Germline V CDR1 and CDR2: MDHEN, SYDVKM. The V and J ends lost 5 bases and 19 bases, in that order; junction bases with no gene match: 7. The CDR3 sequence is 11 residues long. CDR3 in DNA: TGTGCCAGCAGTCAAGACAGGGGATCACACTTT. It codes for CASSQDRGSHF. The full variable domain, rest sourced from reference TRBV28 and TRBJ1-6, is DVKVTQSSRYLVKRTGEKVFLECVQDMDHENMFWYRQDPGLGLRLIYFSYDVKMKEKGDIPEGYSVSREKKERFSLILESASTNQTSMYLCASSQDRGSHFGNGTRLTVT.

V usage is TRBV28 and J usage is TRBJ1-5; D remains unclear. The CDR3 is made up of 15 amino acids. Germline CDR1 is MDHEN and CDR2 is SYDVKM. Trimming left V 10 bases short and J 5 bases short, with 21 bases between. CDR3 protein: CATSSVQRGYQPQHF. As DNA, the CDR3 is TGTGCCACCTCCTCGGTTCAGCGAGGATATCAGCCCCAGCATTTT.

The chain is built from TRBV29-1 and TRBJ2-3; D call uncertain. CDR1 and CDR2 (germline): SQVTM, ANQGSEA. V was clipped by 3 bases and J by 4 bases, with 11 bases between them. The CDR3 extends over 13 amino acids. The DNA for the CDR3 is TGCAGCGTTGATTTTAATGGCCCAGATACGCAGTATTTT. Protein product: CSVDFNGPDTQYF.

CDR3 bases: TGTGCCAGCTCACCACGACAGGGTGAAACTGAAGCTTTCTTT. Protein sequence: CASSPRQGETEAFF. The chain couples TRBV18 to TRBJ1-1; TRBD1 agrees at 7 bases. The CDR3 length is 14 residues. V was clipped by 1 base and J by 5 bases; unmatched bases: 4. Germline values: CDR1 KGHSH, CDR2 LQKENI.

This rearrangement joins TRBV9 to TRBJ2-6, with TRBD1 identical over 8 bases. J lost 0 bases, V lost 2 bases, and 4 bases had no gene match. This CDR3 spans 17 amino acids. Germline V lookup: CDR1 SGDLS, CDR2 YYNGEE. CDR3 amino acids: CASSVDRERSGANVLTF. The CDR3 coding sequence is TGTGCCAGCAGCGTGGACAGGGAGCGCTCTGGGGCCAACGTCCTGACTTTC.

The chain links TRBV19 to TRBJ2-7, with 8 bases identical to TRBD1. The CDR3 sequence is 15 residues long. J was trimmed by 1 base and V by 6 bases; bases with no gene match: 8. Germline V gene lookup returns CDR1 LNHDA and CDR2 SQIVND (reference sequence). The CDR3 nucleotides are TGTGCCAGTAGCACGGACAGGGCAACTTCCTACGAGCAGTACTTC. This encodes CASSTDRATSYEQYF. The full variable domain, with the rest looked up from reference TRBV19 and TRBJ2-7, is DGGITQSPKYLFRKEGQNVTLSCEQNLNHDAMYWYRQDPGQGLRLIYYSQIVNDFQKGDIAEGYSVSREKKESFPLTVTSAQKNPTAFYLCASSTDRATSYEQYFGPGTRLTVT.

This chain uses TRBV14 with TRBJ2-2; D might be TRBD1 (5 bases). There are 14 residues in the CDR3. In germline, CDR1 is SGHDN, CDR2 FVKESK. The V end was cut by 7 bases, the J end by 4 bases, with 13 bases between. CDR3 in amino acids: CASNHQGGTGELFF. The CDR3 nucleotides are TGTGCCAGCAACCACCAGGGCGGCACCGGGGAGCTGTTTTTT. The whole variable domain, filled in from reference TRBV14 and TRBJ2-2, reads EAGVTQFPSHSVIEKGQTVTLRCDPISGHDNLYWYRRVMGKEIKFLLHFVKESKQDESGMPNNRFLAERTGGTYSTLKVQPAELEDSGVYFCASNHQGGTGELFFGEGSRLTVL.

V is TRBV5-1 and J is TRBJ1-6; a possible D gene is TRBD1 (5 bases). Trimming cost V 1 base and J 6 bases, with 11 bases left between them. Germline CDR1 is SGHRS and CDR2 is YFSETQ. This CDR3 is built from 15 residues. CDR3 bases: TGCGCCAGCAGCTTGCAGCAGGGTAGTAATTCACCCCTCCACTTT. This sequence encodes CASSLQQGSNSPLHF.

The chain couples TRBV28 to TRBJ1-5, with 7 positions matching TRBD1. V dropped 2 bases and J dropped 0; count of bases not matched to a gene: 4. The germline V gene has CDR1 MDHEN and CDR2 SYDVKM. CDR3 length: 16 residues. CDR3 sequence (DNA): TGTGCCAGCAGTTTAGTGGACAGGAATAGCAATCAGCCCCAGCATTTT. Translating gives CASSLVDRNSNQPQHF.

This clone showed up just once. Other DNA sequences in this specimen translate into the identical CDR3. The gene calls are TRBV6-5 and TRBJ1-1; 7 bases match TRBD1. The CDR3 loop spans 14 amino acids. Per germline, CDR1 MNHEY and CDR2 SVGAGI. Trimming removed 0 bases from V and 5 bases from J; junction bases left unmatched: 3. CDR3 sequence reads: CASSYSTGETEAFF. CDR3 nucleotides: TGTGCCAGCAGTTACTCAACAGGGGAGACTGAAGCTTTCTTT.